Each of the 6 T cell receptor beta chains below was sequenced from the same sample in a study of yellow fever vaccine responses in identical twins (dated by TCRdb to 2016 to 2018). Receptor amplification or capture employed RT-PCR. Sequencing instrument: Illumina HiSeq 2500. TCRdb reprocessing: public reads trimmed at Q25 with fastp, clones called with MiXCR, in-frame beta chains kept. Each record represents a unique CDR3 protein, reported with the most common genes and DNA among its rows. The sample table lists approximately 11,000 distinct CDR3 sequences, around 77% of them with a count of one. Under 9.5% of the sample is taken by the ten largest. Sequencing used T cells from blood (PBMCs), unsorted or a sorted subset (not recorded which), obtained before or after yellow fever vaccination (not recorded which). These receptor sequences come from a woman under 30 who received the yellow fever vaccine. Donor details come from another sample of the same person, matched by shared clones.

This clonotype was seen only once. The rearrangement uses TRBV6-2 or TRBV6-3 and TRBJ1-2; unclear D gene. Germline CDR1 MNHEY, CDR2 SVGEGT. The CDR3 is 12 amino acids. Deletions cut 0 bases from V and 8 bases from J, with 7 bases between. CDR3 region: CASSYSAGGYTF. DNA of the CDR3: TGTGCCAGCAGTTACTCCGCGGGGGGCTACACCTTC.

V is TRBV9 and J is TRBJ1-2; D is unclear. Per germline, CDR1 SGDLS and CDR2 YYNGEE. The CDR3 is 13 residues long. The germline V and J ends were trimmed by 2 bases and 1 base, with 6 bases remaining between them. CDR3 region: CASSVRINYGYTF. The CDR3 bases are TGTGCCAGCAGCGTCCGGATTAACTATGGCTACACCTTC.

This sequence joins TRBV11-3 and TRBJ2-7; TRBD2 aligns across 10 bases. The J segment lost 4 bases and the V segment lost 5 bases, leaving 5 bases of the junction unmatched. The germline gives CDR1 SGHNT, CDR2 YENEEA. The CDR3 runs 14 residues. The CDR3 coding sequence is TGTGCCAGCAGCCCGGCTAGCGGGAGTTACGAGCAGTACTTC. This codes for CASSPASGSYEQYF.

J is TRBJ2-5 and V is TRBV29-1, with 7 bases lining up with TRBD2. The V segment lost 7 bases and the J segment 2 bases; nucleotides outside the gene matches: 10. This CDR3 has 14 amino acids. Germline assignment: CDR1 SQVTM and CDR2 ANQGSEA. The CDR3 sequence is CSARERGGQETQYF. The CDR3 DNA follows: TGCAGCGCCCGAGAGAGGGGAGGGCAAGAGACCCAGTACTTC.

The rearrangement links TRBV7-8 to TRBJ1-1; D not certain. V lost 3 bases to trimming and J lost 4 bases, with 9 bases between them. Germline loops: CDR1 SGHVS, CDR2 FQNEAQ. The CDR3 has 13 amino acids. Written as DNA, the CDR3 is TGTGCCAGCAGCTTGGGATGGGTCACTGAAGCTTTCTTT. It is translated as CASSLGWVTEAFF. The whole variable domain, remainder taken from reference TRBV7-8 and TRBJ1-1, is GAGVSQSPRYKVAKRGQDVALRCDPISGHVSLFWYQQALGQGPEFLTYFQNEAQLDKSGLPSDRFFAERPEGSVSTLKIQRTQQEDSAVYLCASSLGWVTEAFFGQGTRLTVV.

This clonotype was detected once. The chain links TRBV7-9 to TRBJ2-3, with D possibly being TRBD2 (6 bases). The germline V gene has CDR1 SEHNR and CDR2 FQNEAQ (reference sequence). The length of the CDR3 is 15 residues. V lost 4 bases and J 1 base, leaving 12 bases between the germline ends. The CDR3 DNA reads as TGTGCCAGCAGCTCCCAGTGGGAGGGCACAGATACGCAGTATTTT. Translating gives CASSSQWEGTDTQYF.